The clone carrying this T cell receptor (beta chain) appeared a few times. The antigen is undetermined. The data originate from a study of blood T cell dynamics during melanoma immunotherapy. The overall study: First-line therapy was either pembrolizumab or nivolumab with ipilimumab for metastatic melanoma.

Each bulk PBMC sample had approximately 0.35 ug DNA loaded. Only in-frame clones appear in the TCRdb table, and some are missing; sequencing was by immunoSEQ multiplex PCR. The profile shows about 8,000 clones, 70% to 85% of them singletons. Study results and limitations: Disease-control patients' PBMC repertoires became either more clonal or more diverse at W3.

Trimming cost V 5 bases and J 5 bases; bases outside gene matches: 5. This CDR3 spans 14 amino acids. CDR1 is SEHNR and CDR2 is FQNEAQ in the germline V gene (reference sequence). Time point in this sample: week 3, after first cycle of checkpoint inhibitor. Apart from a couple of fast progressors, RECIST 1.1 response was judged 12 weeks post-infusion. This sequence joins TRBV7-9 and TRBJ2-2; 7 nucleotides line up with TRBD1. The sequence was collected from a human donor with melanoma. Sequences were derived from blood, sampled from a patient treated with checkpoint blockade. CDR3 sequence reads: CASSPGGSTGELFF. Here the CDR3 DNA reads TGTGCCAGCAGCCCAGGGGGATCGACCGGGGAGCTGTTTTTT.